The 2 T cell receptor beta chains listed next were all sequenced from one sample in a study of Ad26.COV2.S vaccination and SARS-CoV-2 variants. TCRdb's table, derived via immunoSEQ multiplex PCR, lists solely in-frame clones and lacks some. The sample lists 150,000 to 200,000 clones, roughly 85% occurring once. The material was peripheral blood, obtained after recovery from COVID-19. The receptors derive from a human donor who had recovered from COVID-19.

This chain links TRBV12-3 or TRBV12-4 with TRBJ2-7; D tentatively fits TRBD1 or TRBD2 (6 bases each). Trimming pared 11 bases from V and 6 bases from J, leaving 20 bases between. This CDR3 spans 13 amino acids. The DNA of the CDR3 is TGTGCCGTCCCCGAGGGGGGATCAACCGAGCAGTACTTC. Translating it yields CAVPEGGSTEQYF.

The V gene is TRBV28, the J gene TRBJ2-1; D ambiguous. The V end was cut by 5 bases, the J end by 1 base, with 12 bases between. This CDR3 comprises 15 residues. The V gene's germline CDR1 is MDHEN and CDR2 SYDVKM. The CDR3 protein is CASSQSLGSYNEQFF. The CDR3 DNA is TGTGCCAGCAGTCAATCTCTAGGGTCCTACAATGAGCAGTTCTTC.